Shown below are 13 T cell receptor beta chains from a single sample sequenced in a study of blood T cell repertoires in COVID-19. The assay was immunoSEQ multiplex PCR, and TCRdb's table has in-frame clones only and misses some. Of about 230,000 clones detected, about 80% appear once; the ten largest clones hold about 8%. Sequencing used peripheral blood. Every receptor here comes from a woman aged 45-59 years with acute or convalescent COVID-19.

V gene TRBV19 combines with J gene TRBJ1-2; D gene uncertain. CDR1 LNHDA and CDR2 SQIVND come from the germline V gene (reference sequence). This CDR3 comprises 11 residues. The ends were cut back, 4 bases at V and 5 bases at J, with 5 bases in the middle. The CDR3 coding sequence is TGTGCCAGTAGTAAACGGTATGGCTACACCTTC. It translates to CASSKRYGYTF.

This clone was recorded a few times. The V gene is TRBV20-1, the J gene TRBJ2-7; 11 bases are a match to TRBD1. The CDR3 length is 11 residues. Germline CDR1 is DFQATT and CDR2 is SNEGSKA (reference sequence). The CDR3 bases are TGCAGAGCGGGACAGGGGGACGAGCAGTACTTC. As protein: CRAGQGDEQYF.

In its sample, this clone was seen a few times. This sequence joins TRBV5-6 and TRBJ1-2; 7 nucleotides align to TRBD1. This CDR3 has 12 residues. V gave up 6 bases and J gave up 8 bases; unmatched junction bases: 7. Germline CDR1 reads SGHDT; CDR2 reads YYEEEE. CDR3 bases: TGTGCCAGCAACCGACAGGGCGGCGGCTACACCTTC. This gives the protein CASNRQGGGYTF.

This clone was seen more than once but under ten times. The chain uses TRBV3-1 (or the pseudogene TRBV3-2) and TRBJ2-6; no reliable D call. Trimming removed 0 bases from V and 1 base from J, with 4 bases in between. The CDR3 is made up of 15 amino acids. Germline values: CDR1 LGHDT, CDR2 YNNKEL (reference sequence). The DNA of the CDR3 is TGTGCCAGCAGCCAAGACAGGTCTGGGGCCAACGTCCTGACTTTC. This codes for CASSQDRSGANVLTF.

The chain joins TRBV4-2 to TRBJ1-4; D may be TRBD1 (6 bases). The CDR3 covers 17 residues. V lost 1 base to trimming and J lost 8 bases, with 20 bases between them. Germline CDR1 LGHNA, CDR2 YNFKEQ. The CDR3 region has the DNA TGTGCCAGCAGCCAAGTGACTCCGGCGGGGGGGGCGGAAAAACTGTTTTTT. Translated: CASSQVTPAGGAEKLFF.

The chain has TRBV2 and TRBJ2-1, with a weak D call TRBD1 (5 bases). Per the germline V gene, CDR1 is SNHLY and CDR2 is FYNNEI. The CDR3 covers 15 residues. Between the trimmed V and J ends, which lost 5 bases and 3 bases, there was a span of 14 bases. The CDR3 DNA is TGTGCCAGCAGTCTCGGACAAACAGTCTACAATGAGCAGTTCTTC. This gives the protein CASSLGQTVYNEQFF.

The table lists this clone with a few counts. The chain uses TRBV12-3 or TRBV12-4 and TRBJ1-3; D is unclear. V shed 4 bases and J shed 2 bases, with 3 bases lying between them. The CDR3 contains 12 residues. The CDR3 sequence: CASSSAGNTIYF. The CDR3 nucleotides read TGTGCCAGCAGTTCTGCTGGAAACACCATATATTTT.

The CDR3 coding sequence is TGCGCCAGCAGCTATTCGGTGGCAGGGTCTAGCTACACCTTC. This translates into CASSYSVAGSSYTF. J is TRBJ1-2 and V is TRBV5-1; perhaps TRBD1 as D (5 bases). This CDR3 region has 14 residues. V was cut by 3 bases and J by 9 bases, with 18 bases left in between. Per the germline V gene, CDR1 is SGHRS and CDR2 is YFSETQ.

This CDR3 is CASSPASGGSYNEQFF. As DNA, the CDR3 is TGTGCCAGCAGTCCCGCCAGCGGGGGCTCCTACAATGAGCAGTTCTTC. This chain links TRBV28 with TRBJ2-1; 8 bases are shared with TRBD2. Germline V gene lookup returns CDR1 MDHEN and CDR2 SYDVKM. J was trimmed by 0 bases and V by 5 bases; bases with no gene match: 6. The CDR3 extends over 16 amino acids.

This chain joins TRBV5-6 and TRBJ1-4; D is uncertain. Trimming removed 4 bases from V and 5 bases from J, with 24 bases in between. Germline V gene data show CDR1 as SGHDT and CDR2 as YYEEEE. This CDR3 is 18 amino acids long. CDR3 sequence (DNA): TGTGCCAGCAGCCACCAGATTGGGCCCAACTCCTACAATGAAAAACTGTTTTTT. Translation: CASSHQIGPNSYNEKLFF.

The rearrangement joins TRBV3-1 (or the pseudogene TRBV3-2) to TRBJ2-1, with 8 bases that match TRBD2. CDR1 is LGHDT and CDR2 is YNNKEL in the germline V gene (reference sequence). V lost 4 bases and J lost 7; bases outside the gene matches: 9. The length of the CDR3 is 15 residues. CDR3 in amino acids: CASSPAGASGNEQFF. In nucleotides, the CDR3 is TGTGCCAGCAGCCCAGCGGGGGCCTCCGGGAATGAGCAGTTCTTC.

V usage is TRBV6-5 and J usage is TRBJ2-1; 11 nucleotides match TRBD2. The CDR3 is made up of 14 amino acids. Germline V gene data show CDR1 as MNHEY and CDR2 as SVGAGI. With 7 bases clipped from V and 8 bases from J, the junction kept 7 bases outside the gene matches. This CDR3 reads CASTVAGGPYEQFF. The CDR3 region has the DNA TGTGCCAGCACCGTAGCGGGAGGGCCCTATGAGCAGTTCTTC.

This clone was counted a single time. J is TRBJ1-1 and V is TRBV4-1; D is unclear. The V end was cut by 0 bases, the J end by 1 base, with 3 bases between. The CDR3 contains 13 residues. Germline V CDR1 and CDR2: MGHRA, YSYEKL. This CDR3 reads CASSQEQNTEAFF. In nucleotides, the CDR3 is TGCGCCAGCAGCCAAGAACAGAACACTGAAGCTTTCTTT.